This T cell receptor beta chain was observed in a study of response to subunit inactivated influenza vaccine. General observations from the study: Seasonal influenza vaccination, on each occasion, was suggested by the authors to recruit few new T cells.

The CDR3 consists of 16 residues. Germline-derived CDR1 and CDR2 are LNHNV and YYDKDF (reference sequence). The V gene end was trimmed by 4 bases and the J gene end by 4 bases; junction bases not matched to a gene: 5. Details on this clonotype: Its antigen is undetermined.

TCRdb re-derived calls from the RT-PCR reads in MiXCR, one entry per CDR3 protein. The sample has 540,000 or so distinct CDR3 sequences; approximately 12% are singletons. The sample here was PBMCs from blood, taken roughly 47 days after vaccination. The chain couples TRBV15 to TRBJ2-4; 12 bases align to TRBD1. The source is a man over 45 who received an inactivated influenza vaccine. The chain's CDR3 is CATSIRGQGAKNIQYF. Here the CDR3 DNA reads TGTGCCACCAGCATCCGGGGACAGGGGGCTAAAAACATTCAGTACTTC.